Sequencing of this TCR beta chain was carried out in a study of identical twins. Study-level points and caveats: Models underpredicted monozygotic twin sharing of out-of-frame TCR alpha. Alpha sequences that were out-of-frame and twin-shared showed an excess of low generation probability.

This clonotype was counted between two and nine times. Its specificity is not known. TCRdb analysed the 5' RACE reads with MiXCR anew, one entry per CDR3 protein. The repertoire consists of 350,000 to 450,000 distinct CDR3 sequences, with about 18% occurring once and the leading ten covering roughly 12%. Healthy Caucasians, and only they, were the donors. The CDR3 consists of 14 residues. Looked up from germline, CDR1 is SGHRS and CDR2 is YFSETQ. The J segment lost 5 bases and the V segment lost 5 bases, leaving 7 bases of the junction unmatched. The chain links TRBV5-1 to TRBJ1-1, with 9 bases that match TRBD1. The material sequenced was naive T cells sorted from blood. This receptor was taken from a man aged 50 to 59 in good health. The CDR3 coding sequence is TGCGCCAGCAGTCGGGACAGGGTTGGGACTGAAGCTTTCTTT. Translated, it gives CASSRDRVGTEAFF.